This entry lists 10 T cell receptor beta chains sequenced from one sample in a study of blood T cell repertoires in COVID-19. Method: immunoSEQ multiplex PCR; TCRdb's copy keeps in-frame clones and lacks some. Seen here are about 380,000 clones, 80% to 90% observed once, and the top ten hold 1.3%. Specimen: PBMCs or T cells enriched from blood (not recorded which). These receptors were taken from a man aged 25-45 years who had recovered from COVID-19.

The chain uses TRBV30 and TRBJ2-7, with 7 nucleotides matching TRBD1. The CDR3 runs 13 residues. V lost 3 bases to trimming and J lost 0 bases; unmatched junction nucleotides: 2. CDR1 GTSNPN and CDR2 SVGIG come from the germline V gene (reference sequence). The CDR3 loop reads CAWRGDSSYEQYF. DNA of the CDR3: TGTGCCTGGAGAGGGGACAGCTCCTACGAGCAGTACTTC. Supplemented by reference TRBV30 and TRBJ2-7, the full variable domain reads SQTIHQWPATLVQPVGSPLSLECTVEGTSNPNLYWYRQAAGRGLQLLFYSVGIGQISSEVPQNLSASRPQDRQFILSSKKLLLSDSGFYLCAWRGDSSYEQYFGPGTRLTVT.

The chain links TRBV27 to TRBJ1-5; 7 positions match TRBD1. Losses at the gene ends were 6 bases for V and 0 bases for J; bases not matched to a gene: 5. The length of the CDR3 is 15 residues. Germline CDR1 is MNHEY and CDR2 is SMNVEV (reference sequence). The CDR3 sequence is CASRLTGYSNQPQHF. CDR3 bases: TGTGCCAGCAGGCTGACAGGGTATAGCAATCAGCCCCAGCATTTT.

This chain connects TRBV18 to TRBJ1-1, with D perhaps TRBD1 (6 bases). The CDR3 totals 18 residues. V was trimmed by 0 bases and J by 2 bases, leaving 19 bases between them. Germline CDR1 reads KGHSH; CDR2 reads LQKENI. CDR3 in DNA: TGTGCCAGCTCACCACCTCCATACTACGGGACACCCAACACTGAAGCTTTCTTT. Translating it yields CASSPPPYYGTPNTEAFF.

This chain uses TRBV4-1 with TRBJ2-1; D unresolved. Germline CDR1 MGHRA, CDR2 YSYEKL. V lost 8 bases to trimming and J lost 5 bases, with 7 bases between them. This CDR3 has 11 amino acids. The CDR3 sequence is CASLRDNEQFF. The CDR3 region has the DNA TGCGCCAGCCTTAGAGACAATGAGCAGTTCTTC.

The gene calls are TRBV9 and TRBJ1-2; 7 bases match TRBD1. Germline V CDR1 and CDR2: SGDLS, YYNGEE. The CDR3 contains 14 residues. V lost 0 bases to trimming and J lost 10 bases; unmatched junction nucleotides: 9. CDR3 sequence reads: CASSVARTGWDYTF. The DNA for the CDR3 is TGTGCCAGCAGCGTAGCTCGGACAGGCTGGGACTACACCTTC. Complete variable domain (other parts from reference TRBV9 and TRBJ1-2): DSGVTQTPKHLITATGQRVTLRCSPRSGDLSVYWYQQSLDQGLQFLIQYYNGEERAKGNILERFSAQQFPDLHSELNLSSLELGDSALYFCASSVARTGWDYTFGSGTRLTVV.

Comment on this clone: One end of the junction fails to match germline, which may point to a read error. The chain has TRBV7-9 and TRBJ2-5, with TRBD2 identical over 9 bases. This CDR3 contains 14 residues. Germline lookup yields CDR1 SEHNR and CDR2 FQNEAQ (reference sequence). CDR3 DNA sequence: TGTGTCAGCAGCTTAGGGACTAGCAGTGAGACCCAGTACTTC. Its protein product is CVSSLGTSSETQYF. The complete variable domain, with remaining parts taken from reference TRBV7-9 and TRBJ2-5, reads DTGVSQNPRHKITKRGQNVTFRCDPISEHNRLYWYRQTLGQGPEFLTYFQNEAQLEKSRLLSDRFSAERPKGSFSTLEIQRTEQGDSAMYLCVSSLGTSSETQYFGPGTRLLVL.

This clone was seen only once. This chain connects TRBV14 to TRBJ1-2; D unresolved. The CDR3 is 13 residues long. Germline CDR1 is SGHDN and CDR2 is FVKESK. Trimming took 0 bases from V and 6 from J, leaving 8 bases between them. The CDR3 loop is CASSQEAGDGYTF. Here the CDR3 DNA reads TGTGCCAGCAGCCAAGAAGCGGGTGATGGCTACACCTTC. Full variable domain (remainder filled in from reference TRBV14 and TRBJ1-2): EAGVTQFPSHSVIEKGQTVTLRCDPISGHDNLYWYRRVMGKEIKFLLHFVKESKQDESGMPNNRFLAERTGGTYSTLKVQPAELEDSGVYFCASSQEAGDGYTFGSGTRLTVV.

This chain uses TRBV6-5 with TRBJ1-1; D might be TRBD1 (5 bases). V was trimmed by 3 bases and J by 8 bases, leaving 10 bases between them. The CDR3 has 12 residues. The V gene's germline CDR1 is MNHEY and CDR2 SVGAGI. CDR3 nucleotide sequence: TGTGCCAGCAGTTATTTAGGGGCCGAAGCTTTCTTT. Protein product: CASSYLGAEAFF.

The chain combines TRBV27 with TRBJ1-2, with 9 bases matching TRBD1. This CDR3 is built from 15 residues. J gave up 2 bases and V 0 bases, and 1 base lay outside the gene matches. Germline V lookup: CDR1 MNHEY, CDR2 SMNVEV (reference sequence). The CDR3: CASSLSGTGNYGYTF. In nucleotides, the CDR3 is TGTGCCAGCAGTTTATCCGGGACAGGGAACTATGGCTACACCTTC.

V and J are TRBV7-2 and TRBJ2-7; the match to TRBD2 covers 9 bases. The CDR3 totals 15 residues. J gave up 2 bases and V 2 bases, and 4 bases lay outside the gene matches. Germline CDR1 SGHTA, CDR2 FQGNSA. The CDR3 loop reads CASSLWLAGPYEQYF. The CDR3 bases are TGTGCCAGCAGCTTATGGCTAGCGGGGCCCTACGAGCAGTACTTC.